The next 30 T cell receptor beta chains were all read from a single sample in a study of a mutant IDH1 vaccine in newly diagnosed glioma. Their cognate antigens are unknown. Time point described: week 47, end of study. The investigators gave 300 ug of mutant IDH1 20-mer peptide in each vaccine dose, together with topical imiquimod. Profiled with immunoSEQ multiplex PCR; TCRdb holds only in-frame clones, not every one. This table holds fewer than 55,000 clones, about 61% found once. The specimen comprised peripheral blood mononuclear cells (PBMCs), sampled from a glioma patient whose treatment included an IDH1 peptide vaccine. The receptor set was obtained from a middle-aged man with glioma. Some clones in this sample may be carry-over from other donors' samples.

This clone was seen only a few times. The gene calls are TRBV27 and TRBJ1-1; possibly TRBD1 for D (5 bases). Germline V CDR1 and CDR2: MNHEY, SMNVEV (reference sequence). V was trimmed by 11 bases and J by 0 bases, leaving 10 bases between them. This CDR3 is built from 12 residues. For the CDR3, the DNA is TGTGCCTCACAGGACATGAACACTGAAGCTTTCTTT. Residues: CASQDMNTEAFF.

V and J are TRBV7-8 and TRBJ2-3; 7 bases are a match to TRBD2. The J segment lost 1 base and the V segment lost 5 bases, leaving 9 bases of the junction unmatched. The CDR3 runs 16 residues. Germline loops: CDR1 SGHVS, CDR2 FQNEAQ. CDR3 nucleotides: TGTGCCAGCAGCCCCTGGGGAGGGTTGGGCACAGATACGCAGTATTTT. This codes for CASSPWGGLGTDTQYF.

The J gene is TRBJ1-2, the V gene TRBV19, with a possible D match to TRBD1 (6 bases). Germline V lookup: CDR1 LNHDA, CDR2 SQIVND (reference sequence). The length of the CDR3 is 11 residues. V lost 9 bases and J 3 bases, leaving 8 bases between the germline ends. The CDR3 bases are TGTGCCAGCACAGGGTACTATGGCTACACCTTC. As protein: CASTGYYGYTF. Full variable domain (rest looked up from reference TRBV19 and TRBJ1-2): DGGITQSPKYLFRKEGQNVTLSCEQNLNHDAMYWYRQDPGQGLRLIYYSQIVNDFQKGDIAEGYSVSREKKESFPLTVTSAQKNPTAFYLCASTGYYGYTFGSGTRLTVV.

V gene TRBV7-9 combines with J gene TRBJ2-7; 7 bases are a match to TRBD1. Germline CDR1 is SEHNR and CDR2 is FQNEAQ (reference sequence). V shed 3 bases and J 4 bases; nucleotides not matched to a gene: 9. The length of the CDR3 is 15 residues. The DNA for the CDR3 is TGTGCCAGCAGCTTTTCCAGGGGGACAAATTACGAGCAGTACTTC. Translation: CASSFSRGTNYEQYF.

The V and J genes are TRBV7-2 and TRBJ2-1, with D maybe TRBD1 (6 bases). This CDR3 spans 17 amino acids. Trimming removed 5 bases at V and 3 bases at J, with 20 bases between. From germline, CDR1 is SGHTA and CDR2 FQGNSA. The CDR3 nucleotides are TGTGCCAGCAGCCCGGACAGTTTCCTCGGGGTCTACAATGAGCAGTTCTTC. Amino acid sequence: CASSPDSFLGVYNEQFF.

The genes are TRBV6-6 and TRBJ2-1; TRBD1 aligns across 10 bases. After removal of 0 bases from V and 9 bases from J, the junction contained 5 bases not matched to a gene. Germline V gene lookup returns CDR1 MNHNY and CDR2 SVGAGI (reference sequence). This CDR3 region has 15 residues. The CDR3 reads CASSYSGQGVVEQFF. DNA for the CDR3: TGTGCCAGCAGTTACTCCGGACAGGGGGTGGTTGAGCAGTTCTTC.

This clone was counted a single time. The rearrangement links TRBV19 to TRBJ1-6; D is undetermined. CDR1 and CDR2 (germline): LNHDA, SQIVND (reference sequence). This CDR3 is built from 12 residues. Trimming shortened V by 2 bases and J by 8 bases, and 4 bases separated the two germline ends. CDR3 in DNA: TGTGCCAGTAGTATAAAAGATTCACCCCTCCACTTT. This gives the protein CASSIKDSPLHF. Variable domain in full (rest from reference TRBV19 and TRBJ1-6): DGGITQSPKYLFRKEGQNVTLSCEQNLNHDAMYWYRQDPGQGLRLIYYSQIVNDFQKGDIAEGYSVSREKKESFPLTVTSAQKNPTAFYLCASSIKDSPLHFGNGTRLTVT.

This sequence joins TRBV7-2 and TRBJ1-5; 7 nucleotides line up with TRBD1. Germline lookup yields CDR1 SGHTA and CDR2 FQGNSA. The CDR3 loop spans 15 amino acids. Germline trimming cut 6 bases from V and 5 bases from J; bases unmatched to any gene: 10. CDR3 protein: CASRRTGGGYQPQHF. CDR3 bases: TGTGCCAGCAGAAGGACAGGAGGGGGGTATCAGCCCCAGCATTTT.

This chain uses TRBV14 with TRBJ2-5, with D possibly TRBD1 on 5 matching bases. The J call is in doubt because the DNA end fits TRBJ2-7 better. There are 16 residues in the CDR3. CDR1 SGHDN and CDR2 FVKESK come from the germline V gene. The CDR3 DNA reads TGTGCCAGCAGCCAAGGACAGTCAACGAGCTCCTACGAGCAGTACTTC. Its translation is CASSQGQSTSSYEQYF.

The V and J genes are TRBV30 and TRBJ1-1, with D uncertain. Germline lookup yields CDR1 GTSNPN and CDR2 SVGIG (reference sequence). V was pared by 2 bases and J by 1 base, with 8 bases between. The CDR3 contains 13 residues. CDR3 coding DNA: TGTGCCTGGAGTATCGGAGGGAACACTGAAGCTTTCTTT. Translation gives CAWSIGGNTEAFF. Full variable domain (missing parts from reference TRBV30 and TRBJ1-1): SQTIHQWPATLVQPVGSPLSLECTVEGTSNPNLYWYRQAAGRGLQLLFYSVGIGQISSEVPQNLSASRPQDRQFILSSKKLLLSDSGFYLCAWSIGGNTEAFFGQGTRLTVV.

The rearrangement joins TRBV5-1 to TRBJ1-4, with D possibly being TRBD1 (5 bases). Germline CDR1 reads SGHRS; CDR2 reads YFSETQ. V lost 4 bases, J lost 3 bases, and 16 bases lay in between. This CDR3 comprises 16 residues. The CDR3 sequence is CASSPGWGSANEKLFF. CDR3 nucleotide sequence: TGCGCCAGCAGCCCCGGATGGGGGTCCGCTAATGAAAAACTGTTTTTT. The entire variable domain, with the rest obtained from reference TRBV5-1 and TRBJ1-4, is as follows: KAGVTQTPRYLIKTRGQQVTLSCSPISGHRSVSWYQQTPGQGLQFLFEYFSETQRNKGNFPGRFSGRQFSNSRSEMNVSTLELGDSALYLCASSPGWGSANEKLFFGSGTQLSVL.

J is TRBJ2-1 and V is TRBV25-1; 7 bases line up with TRBD1. The CDR3 is 16 residues long. J lost 9 bases, V lost 3 bases, and 14 bases had no gene match. Looked up from germline, CDR1 is MGHDK and CDR2 is SYGVNS. The CDR3 protein is CASSEDRTGALSEQFF. CDR3 in DNA: TGTGCCAGCAGTGAGGATCGGACAGGCGCCTTAAGTGAGCAGTTCTTC. Supplemented by reference TRBV25-1 and TRBJ2-1, the full variable domain reads EADIYQTPRYLVIGTGKKITLECSQTMGHDKMYWYQQDPGMELHLIHYSYGVNSTEKGDLSSESTVSRIRTEHFPLTLESARPSHTSQYLCASSEDRTGALSEQFFGPGTRLTVL.

The chain is built from TRBV19 and TRBJ1-2; perhaps TRBD1 as D (5 bases). Deletions cut 6 bases from V and 7 bases from J, with 9 bases between. The CDR3 length is 11 residues. Germline loops: CDR1 LNHDA, CDR2 SQIVND (reference sequence). CDR3 coding DNA: TGTGCCAGTAGGTTTGGGGCTGGCTACACCTTC. Amino acid sequence: CASRFGAGYTF.

The rearrangement joins TRBV6-5 to TRBJ2-1; D gene ambiguous. The germline CDR1 and CDR2 sequences are MNHEY and SVGAGI. The CDR3 is 15 residues long. V gave up 2 bases and J gave up 0 bases, with 8 bases separating them. CDR3 protein: CASSYSLSSYNEQFF. The DNA for the CDR3 is TGTGCCAGCAGTTACAGCTTGAGCTCCTACAATGAGCAGTTCTTC.

This sequence joins TRBV19 and TRBJ2-7; 10 bases are shared with TRBD2. CDR1 is LNHDA and CDR2 is SQIVND in the germline V gene (reference sequence). This CDR3 region has 16 residues. The V gene end was trimmed by 6 bases and the J gene end by 4 bases; junction bases not matched to a gene: 12. In DNA, the CDR3 is TGTGCCAGTAGCCTCGGAGCTAGCGGGGGAACTTACGAGCAGTACTTC. Translating gives CASSLGASGGTYEQYF.

The chain combines TRBV10-3 with TRBJ2-5; the D is unclear. CDR3 length: 13 amino acids. Trimming left V 8 bases short and J 0 bases short, with 10 bases between. Germline V gives CDR1 ENHRY, CDR2 SYGVKD. The CDR3 sequence: CAIGSVNQETQYF. In DNA, the CDR3 is TGTGCCATCGGTTCGGTCAACCAAGAGACCCAGTACTTC.

The V call is TRBV7-9, the J call TRBJ1-2; 7 positions match TRBD1. The CDR3 extends over 15 amino acids. V was pared by 3 bases and J by 2 bases, with 6 bases of the junction left unmatched. The germline gives CDR1 SEHNR, CDR2 FQNEAQ (reference sequence). CDR3 region: CASSFPPGQNYGYTF. The CDR3 bases are TGTGCCAGCAGCTTCCCTCCGGGACAGAACTATGGCTACACCTTC.

The chain carries TRBV27 and TRBJ1-2; D is unclear. The ends were cut back, 6 bases at V and 8 bases at J, with 19 bases in the middle. This CDR3 has 14 residues. Germline lookup yields CDR1 MNHEY and CDR2 SMNVEV (reference sequence). Here the CDR3 reads CASSFHPPGEGYTF. The CDR3 DNA is TGTGCCAGCAGCTTTCACCCGCCCGGGGAGGGCTACACCTTC.

The V gene is TRBV5-1, the J gene TRBJ2-2, with D tentatively TRBD1 or TRBD2 (5 bases each). The CDR3 extends over 14 amino acids. Germline V lookup: CDR1 SGHRS, CDR2 YFSETQ. V lost 0 bases to trimming and J lost 7 bases, with 10 bases between them. CDR3 DNA: TGCGCCAGCAGCTTGGGGGACGTGGGCGGGGAGCTGTTTTTT. Its protein product is CASSLGDVGGELFF.

V gene TRBV9 combines with J gene TRBJ2-3; either TRBD1 or TRBD2 may supply D (6 bases each). CDR1 is SGDLS and CDR2 is YYNGEE in the germline V gene. The CDR3 is made up of 17 amino acids. V lost 0 bases, J lost 3 bases, and 17 bases lay in between. CDR3 DNA sequence: TGTGCCAGCAGCGTAGCTGGGGGGCGGCAGGGGACAGATACGCAGTATTTT. It codes for CASSVAGGRQGTDTQYF.

Comment on this clone: The same CDR3 is also encoded by other DNA sequences in this sample. The chain is built from TRBV18 and TRBJ2-7, with D possibly matching TRBD2 (7 bases). Germline V gene lookup returns CDR1 KGHSH and CDR2 LQKENI. This CDR3 has 15 amino acids. Trimming pared 0 bases from V and 2 bases from J, leaving 11 bases between. DNA for the CDR3: TGTGCCAGCTCACCACCGGCGGGGGCCGCCTACGAGCAGTACTTC. As protein: CASSPPAGAAYEQYF.

This clone was observed once. The V gene is TRBV5-1, the J gene TRBJ2-1; D possibly uses TRBD1 or TRBD2 (7 bases each). The CDR3 loop spans 14 amino acids. With 4 bases removed from V and 3 bases from J, the gap between germline ends came to 11 bases. The germline V gene encodes CDR1 SGHRS and CDR2 YFSETQ. The CDR3 protein is CASSRGDSYNEQFF. Here the CDR3 DNA reads TGCGCCAGCAGCCGGGGGGACAGCTACAATGAGCAGTTCTTC.

A few counts support this clone. This chain links TRBV6-5 with TRBJ1-1, with D unclear. Germline V gene lookup returns CDR1 MNHEY and CDR2 SVGAGI. The CDR3 has 14 amino acids. Trimming pared 6 bases from V and 3 bases from J, leaving 14 bases between. The CDR3 DNA sequence: TGTGCCAGCAGCCCCGGCAGTAGGTACACTGAAGCTTTCTTT. This encodes CASSPGSRYTEAFF.

The chain combines TRBV19 with TRBJ2-1; perhaps TRBD2 as D (6 bases). The CDR3 runs 13 residues. Germline V gene sequence: CDR1 LNHDA, CDR2 SQIVND (reference sequence). V dropped 5 bases and J dropped 8 bases, with 13 bases sitting between them. This chain's CDR3 is CASSRRERYEQFF. Here the CDR3 DNA reads TGTGCCAGTAGTCGGCGGGAAAGGTATGAGCAGTTCTTC.

This clone has a handful of counts. This sequence joins TRBV2 and TRBJ1-6; D call uncertain. CDR3 length: 16 amino acids. Germline-derived CDR1 and CDR2 are SNHLY and FYNNEI. Trimming stripped 5 bases from V and 8 bases from J, with 19 bases between. The CDR3 here is CASSSSTGSDYSPLHF. The CDR3 DNA reads as TGTGCCAGCAGTAGTTCAACCGGGTCTGATTATTCACCCCTCCACTTT.

This clone was seen more than once but under ten times. The V and J genes are TRBV6-1 and TRBJ1-1; no definite D call. CDR1 and CDR2 (germline): MNHNS, SASEGT. V lost 7 bases and J 3 bases, leaving 15 bases between the germline ends. This CDR3 is 14 amino acids long. The CDR3 is CASTLYQKHTEAFF. In DNA, the CDR3 is TGTGCCAGCACCCTGTACCAGAAACACACTGAAGCTTTCTTT.

The rearrangement uses TRBV11-2 and TRBJ2-7; tentatively, D is TRBD2 (7 bases). The germline CDR1 and CDR2 sequences are SGHAT and FQNNGV. The CDR3 length is 14 residues. V lost 3 bases to trimming and J lost 4 bases, with 13 bases between them. In DNA form, the CDR3 reads TGTGCCAGCAGCTTCGGGGGGCCCGGATACGAGCAGTACTTC. This translates into CASSFGGPGYEQYF.

V usage is TRBV10-2 and J usage is TRBJ1-5; no firm D call. The CDR3 loop spans 14 amino acids. V was cut by 2 bases and J by 6 bases, with 11 bases left in between. CDR1 and CDR2 from the germline V gene are WSHSY and SAAADI. The CDR3 DNA follows: TGCGCCAGCAGTGAGGTCGGCTGGGGTCAGCCCCAGCATTTT. Protein sequence: CASSEVGWGQPQHF.

This clone has just one count. This sequence joins TRBV28 and TRBJ2-7, with 7 bases fitting TRBD1. The CDR3 is 11 residues long. Per the germline V gene, CDR1 is MDHEN and CDR2 is SYDVKM. V shed 5 bases, J shed 10 bases, and the junction held 5 bases outside the gene matches. The CDR3 DNA follows: TGTGCCAGCAGTGGAAACAGGGGTCAGTACTTC. It encodes CASSGNRGQYF.

This clone was observed a few times. The chain links TRBV9 to TRBJ2-3, with 8 bases lining up with TRBD2. The V gene's germline CDR1 is SGDLS and CDR2 YYNGEE. V shed 0 bases and J 8 bases; nucleotides not matched to a gene: 14. This CDR3 is built from 17 residues. For the CDR3, the DNA is TGTGCCAGCAGCGTAGAAGGTGCGGGGGGCCCCTTGGGTACGCAGTATTTT. It specifies CASSVEGAGGPLGTQYF.